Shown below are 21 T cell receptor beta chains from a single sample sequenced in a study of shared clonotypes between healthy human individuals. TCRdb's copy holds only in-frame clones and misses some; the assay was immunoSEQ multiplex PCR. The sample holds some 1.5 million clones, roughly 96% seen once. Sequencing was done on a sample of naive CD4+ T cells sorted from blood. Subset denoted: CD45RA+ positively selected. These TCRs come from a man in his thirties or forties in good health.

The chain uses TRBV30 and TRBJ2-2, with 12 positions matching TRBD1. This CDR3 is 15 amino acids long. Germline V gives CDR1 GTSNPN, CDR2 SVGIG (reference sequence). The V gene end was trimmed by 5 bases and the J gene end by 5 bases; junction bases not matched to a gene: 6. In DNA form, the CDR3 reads TGTGCCTGGGAGGGACAGGGGGCGAGTACCGGGGAGCTGTTTTTT. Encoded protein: CAWEGQGASTGELFF. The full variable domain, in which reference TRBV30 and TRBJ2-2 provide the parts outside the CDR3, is SQTIHQWPATLVQPVGSPLSLECTVEGTSNPNLYWYRQAAGRGLQLLFYSVGIGQISSEVPQNLSASRPQDRQFILSSKKLLLSDSGFYLCAWEGQGASTGELFFGEGSRLTVL.

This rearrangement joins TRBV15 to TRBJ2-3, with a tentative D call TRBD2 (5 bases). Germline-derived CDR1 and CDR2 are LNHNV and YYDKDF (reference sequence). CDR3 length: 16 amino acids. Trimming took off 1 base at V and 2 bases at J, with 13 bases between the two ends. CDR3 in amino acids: CATSRALAQDTDTQYF. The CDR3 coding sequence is TGTGCCACCAGCAGAGCCCTAGCCCAAGACACAGATACGCAGTATTTT.

The CDR3 DNA sequence: TGTGCCAGCAGCGTAGAGGGACTAGTTTCGAATGAGCAGTTCTTC. Its protein is CASSVEGLVSNEQFF. The V call is TRBV9, the J call TRBJ2-1, with 8 bases that match TRBD2. Unmatched junction bases numbered 6, after V lost 0 bases and J lost 7 bases. This CDR3 is built from 15 residues. The germline gives CDR1 SGDLS, CDR2 YYNGEE. Looking up the rest from reference TRBV9 and TRBJ2-1 gives the full variable domain: DSGVTQTPKHLITATGQRVTLRCSPRSGDLSVYWYQQSLDQGLQFLIQYYNGEERAKGNILERFSAQQFPDLHSELNLSSLELGDSALYFCASSVEGLVSNEQFFGPGTRLTVL.

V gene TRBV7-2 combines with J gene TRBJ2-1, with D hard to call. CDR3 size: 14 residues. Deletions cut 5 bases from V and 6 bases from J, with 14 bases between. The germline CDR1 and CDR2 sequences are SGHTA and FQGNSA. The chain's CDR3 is CASSPGGRFNEQFF. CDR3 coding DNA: TGTGCCAGCAGCCCTGGCGGTCGGTTCAATGAGCAGTTCTTC.

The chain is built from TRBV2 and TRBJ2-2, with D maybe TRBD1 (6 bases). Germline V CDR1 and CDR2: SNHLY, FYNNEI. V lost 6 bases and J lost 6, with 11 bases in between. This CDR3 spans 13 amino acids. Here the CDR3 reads CASRTDSPGELFF. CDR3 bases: TGTGCCAGCAGAACGGACAGTCCCGGGGAGCTGTTTTTT.

Written as DNA, the CDR3 is TGTGCCAGCAGCCAAGGACAGGGAAGACTCTACGAGCAGTACTTC. It translates to CASSQGQGRLYEQYF. The chain recombines TRBV14 with TRBJ2-7; TRBD1 agrees at 7 bases. The CDR3 runs to 15 residues. Unmatched junction bases numbered 6, after V lost 1 base and J lost 3 bases. The germline V gene encodes CDR1 SGHDN and CDR2 FVKESK.

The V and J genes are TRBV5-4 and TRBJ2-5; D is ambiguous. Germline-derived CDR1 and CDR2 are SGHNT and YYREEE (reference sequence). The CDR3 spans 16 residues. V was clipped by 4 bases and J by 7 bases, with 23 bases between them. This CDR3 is CASSPTTESPRGTQYF. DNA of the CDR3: TGTGCCAGCAGCCCTACAACGGAGAGCCCGCGTGGGACCCAGTACTTC.

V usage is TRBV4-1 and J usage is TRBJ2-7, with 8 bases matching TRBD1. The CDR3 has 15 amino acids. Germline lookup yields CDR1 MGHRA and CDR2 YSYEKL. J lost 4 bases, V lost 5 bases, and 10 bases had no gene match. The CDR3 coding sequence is TGCGCCAGCAGCAAAAGCGGAGGACAGGGTTACGAGCAGTACTTC. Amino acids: CASSKSGGQGYEQYF.

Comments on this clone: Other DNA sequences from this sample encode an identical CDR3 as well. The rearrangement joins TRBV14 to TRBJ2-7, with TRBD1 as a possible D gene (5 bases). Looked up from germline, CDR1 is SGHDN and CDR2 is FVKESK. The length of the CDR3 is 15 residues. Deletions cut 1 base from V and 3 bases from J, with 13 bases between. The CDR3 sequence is CASSQGPAGIYEQYF. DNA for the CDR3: TGTGCCAGCAGCCAAGGCCCAGCAGGGATCTACGAGCAGTACTTC. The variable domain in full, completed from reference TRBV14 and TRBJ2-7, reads EAGVTQFPSHSVIEKGQTVTLRCDPISGHDNLYWYRRVMGKEIKFLLHFVKESKQDESGMPNNRFLAERTGGTYSTLKVQPAELEDSGVYFCASSQGPAGIYEQYFGPGTRLTVT.

The CDR3 loop is CASSLRQGETEAFF. In nucleotides, the CDR3 is TGTGCCAGCAGCTTGAGACAGGGTGAAACTGAAGCTTTCTTT. This sequence joins TRBV11-3 and TRBJ1-1; 7 nucleotides line up with TRBD1. J gave up 5 bases and V 3 bases, and 6 bases lay outside the gene matches. The CDR3 has 14 amino acids. Germline-derived CDR1 and CDR2 are SGHNT and YENEEA. Looking up the rest from reference TRBV11-3 and TRBJ1-1 gives the full variable domain: EAGVVQSPRYKIIEKKQPVAFWCNPISGHNTLYWYLQNLGQGPELLIRYENEEAVDDSQLPKDRFSAERLKGVDSTLKIQPAELGDSAVYLCASSLRQGETEAFFGQGTRLTVV.

The CDR3 is CASSPGERNYGYTF. The CDR3 nucleotides are TGCGCCAGCAGTCCGGGGGAGAGGAACTATGGCTACACCTTC. V gene TRBV4-3 combines with J gene TRBJ1-2; maybe TRBD1 (5 bases). In germline, CDR1 is LGHNA, CDR2 YSLEER. Trimming pared 6 bases from V and 2 bases from J, leaving 13 bases between. CDR3 length: 14 amino acids.

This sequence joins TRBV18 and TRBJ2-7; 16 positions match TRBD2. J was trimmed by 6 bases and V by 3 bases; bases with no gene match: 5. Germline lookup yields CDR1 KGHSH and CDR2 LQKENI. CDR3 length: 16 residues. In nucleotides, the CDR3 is TGTGCCAGCTCACCTCCGGGACTAGCGGGAGGGACCGAGCAGTACTTC. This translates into CASSPPGLAGGTEQYF.

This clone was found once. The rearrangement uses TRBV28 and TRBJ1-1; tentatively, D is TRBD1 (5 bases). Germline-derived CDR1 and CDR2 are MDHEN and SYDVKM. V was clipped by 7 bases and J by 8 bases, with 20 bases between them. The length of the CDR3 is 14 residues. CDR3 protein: CASIKPGGGVEAFF. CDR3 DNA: TGTGCCAGCATCAAACCTGGGGGAGGGGTGGAAGCTTTCTTT.

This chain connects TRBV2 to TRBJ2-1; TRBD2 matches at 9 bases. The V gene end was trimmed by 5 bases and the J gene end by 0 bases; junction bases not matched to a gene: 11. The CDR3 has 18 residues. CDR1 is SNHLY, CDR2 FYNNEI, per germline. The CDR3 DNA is TGTGCCAGCAGTCGGCCGGGACTAGCTGCGAGCTCCTACAATGAGCAGTTCTTC. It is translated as CASSRPGLAASSYNEQFF.

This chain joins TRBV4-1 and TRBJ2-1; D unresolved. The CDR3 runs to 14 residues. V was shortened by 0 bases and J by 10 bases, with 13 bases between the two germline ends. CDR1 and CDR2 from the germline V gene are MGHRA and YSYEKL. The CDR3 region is CASSQDRVSREQFF. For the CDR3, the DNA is TGCGCCAGCAGCCAAGATCGTGTATCGAGGGAGCAGTTCTTC.

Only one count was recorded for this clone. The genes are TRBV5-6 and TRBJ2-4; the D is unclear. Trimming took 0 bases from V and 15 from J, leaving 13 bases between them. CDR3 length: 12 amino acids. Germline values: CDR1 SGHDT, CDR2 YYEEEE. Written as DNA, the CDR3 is TGTGCCAGCAGCTTGGAAACACTTCCGATGTACTTC. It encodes CASSLETLPMYF.

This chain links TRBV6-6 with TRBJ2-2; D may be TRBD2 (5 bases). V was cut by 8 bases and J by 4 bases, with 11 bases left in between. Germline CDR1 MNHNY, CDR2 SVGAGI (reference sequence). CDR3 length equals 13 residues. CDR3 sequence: CASRESGTGELFF. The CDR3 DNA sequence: TGTGCCAGCCGGGAATCGGGCACCGGGGAGCTGTTTTTT.

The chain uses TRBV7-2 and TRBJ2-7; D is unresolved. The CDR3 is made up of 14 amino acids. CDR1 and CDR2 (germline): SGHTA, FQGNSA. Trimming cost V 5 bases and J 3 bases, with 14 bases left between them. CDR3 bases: TGTGCCAGCAGCGGCCGGAACACCGACTACGAGCAGTACTTC. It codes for CASSGRNTDYEQYF.

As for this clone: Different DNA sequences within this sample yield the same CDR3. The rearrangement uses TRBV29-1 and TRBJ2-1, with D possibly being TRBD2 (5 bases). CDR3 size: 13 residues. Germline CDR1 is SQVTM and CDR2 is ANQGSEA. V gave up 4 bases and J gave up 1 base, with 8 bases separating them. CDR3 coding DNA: TGCAGCGTTGCGGGCGGGTCCTACAATGAGCAGTTCTTC. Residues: CSVAGGSYNEQFF.

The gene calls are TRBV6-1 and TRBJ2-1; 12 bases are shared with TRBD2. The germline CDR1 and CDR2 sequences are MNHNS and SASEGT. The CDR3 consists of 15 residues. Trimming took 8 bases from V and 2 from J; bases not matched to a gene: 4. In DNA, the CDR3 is TGTGCCAGCTCCCGGACTAGCGGGACCTACAATGAGCAGTTCTTC. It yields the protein CASSRTSGTYNEQFF.

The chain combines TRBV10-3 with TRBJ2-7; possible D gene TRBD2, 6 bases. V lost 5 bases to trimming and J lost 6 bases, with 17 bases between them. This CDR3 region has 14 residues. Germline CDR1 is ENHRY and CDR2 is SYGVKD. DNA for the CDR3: TGTGCCATCAGTCTGGGACTGGGTCCTATCGAGCAGTACTTC. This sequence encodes CAISLGLGPIEQYF.